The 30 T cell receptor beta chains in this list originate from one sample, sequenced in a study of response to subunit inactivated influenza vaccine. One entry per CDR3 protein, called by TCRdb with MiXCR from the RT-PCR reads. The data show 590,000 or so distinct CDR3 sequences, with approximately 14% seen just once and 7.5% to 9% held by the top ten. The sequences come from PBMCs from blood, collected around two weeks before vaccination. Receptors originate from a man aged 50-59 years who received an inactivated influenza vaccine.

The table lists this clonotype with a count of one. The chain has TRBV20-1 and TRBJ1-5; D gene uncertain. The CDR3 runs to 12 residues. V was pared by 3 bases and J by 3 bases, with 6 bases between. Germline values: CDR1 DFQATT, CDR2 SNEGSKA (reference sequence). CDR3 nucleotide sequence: TGCAGTGCTAGGGGTTACAATCAGCCCCAGCATTTT. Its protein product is CSARGYNQPQHF.

The CDR3 region has the DNA TGCAGTGCTAGGTCGGCTAGCACGAGCTCCTACAATGAGCAGTTCTTC. It translates to CSARSASTSSYNEQFF. This rearrangement joins TRBV20-1 to TRBJ2-1; perhaps TRBD2 as D (5 bases). V was pared by 3 bases and J by 0 bases, with 15 bases between. Germline assignment: CDR1 DFQATT and CDR2 SNEGSKA (reference sequence). This CDR3 has 16 amino acids.

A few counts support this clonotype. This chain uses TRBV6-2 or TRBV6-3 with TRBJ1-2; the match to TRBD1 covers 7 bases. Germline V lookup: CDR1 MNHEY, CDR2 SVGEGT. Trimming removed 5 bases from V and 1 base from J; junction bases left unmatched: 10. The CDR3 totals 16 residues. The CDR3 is CASSRTGTDLNYGYTF. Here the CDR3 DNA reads TGTGCCAGCAGTCGCACCGGGACAGATCTTAACTATGGCTACACCTTC.

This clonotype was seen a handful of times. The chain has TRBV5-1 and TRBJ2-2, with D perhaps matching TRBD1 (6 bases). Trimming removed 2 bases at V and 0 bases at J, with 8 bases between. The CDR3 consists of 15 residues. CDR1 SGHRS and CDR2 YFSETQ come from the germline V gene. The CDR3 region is CASSFGQPNTGELFF. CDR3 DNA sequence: TGCGCCAGCAGCTTTGGACAGCCGAACACCGGGGAGCTGTTTTTT.

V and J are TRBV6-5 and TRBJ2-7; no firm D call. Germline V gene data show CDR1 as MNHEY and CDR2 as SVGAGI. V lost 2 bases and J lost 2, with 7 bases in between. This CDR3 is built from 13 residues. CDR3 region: CASSYDVTYEQYF. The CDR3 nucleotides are TGTGCCAGCAGTTACGACGTTACCTACGAGCAGTACTTC.

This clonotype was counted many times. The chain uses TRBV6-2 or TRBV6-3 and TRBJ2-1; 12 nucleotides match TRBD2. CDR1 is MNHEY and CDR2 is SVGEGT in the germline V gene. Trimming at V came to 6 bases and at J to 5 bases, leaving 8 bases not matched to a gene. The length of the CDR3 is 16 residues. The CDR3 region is CASRKIGTSGHNEQFF. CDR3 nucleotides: TGTGCCAGCAGGAAGATCGGGACTAGCGGGCACAATGAGCAGTTCTTC.

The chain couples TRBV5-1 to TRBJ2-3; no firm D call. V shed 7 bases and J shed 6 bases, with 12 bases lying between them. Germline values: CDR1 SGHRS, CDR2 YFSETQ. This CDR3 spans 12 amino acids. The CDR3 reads CASGFGADTQYF. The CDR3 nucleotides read TGCGCCAGCGGATTTGGAGCTGATACGCAGTATTTT.

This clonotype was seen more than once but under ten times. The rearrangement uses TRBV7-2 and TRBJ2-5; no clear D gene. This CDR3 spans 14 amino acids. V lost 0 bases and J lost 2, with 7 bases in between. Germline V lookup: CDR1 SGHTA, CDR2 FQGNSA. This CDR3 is CASSLAVHQETQYF. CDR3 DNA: TGTGCCAGCAGCTTAGCGGTCCATCAAGAGACCCAGTACTTC.

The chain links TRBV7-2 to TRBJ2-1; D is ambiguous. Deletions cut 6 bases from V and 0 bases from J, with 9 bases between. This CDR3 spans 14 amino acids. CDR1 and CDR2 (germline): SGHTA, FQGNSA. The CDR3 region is CASRVLSSYNEQFF. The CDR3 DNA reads TGTGCCAGCAGGGTCCTAAGCTCCTACAATGAGCAGTTCTTC.

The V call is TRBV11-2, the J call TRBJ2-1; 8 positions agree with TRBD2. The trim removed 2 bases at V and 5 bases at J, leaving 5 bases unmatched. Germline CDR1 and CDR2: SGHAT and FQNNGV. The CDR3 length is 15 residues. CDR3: CASSLLSGNHNEQFF. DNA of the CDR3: TGTGCCAGCAGCTTACTTAGCGGGAATCACAATGAGCAGTTCTTC.

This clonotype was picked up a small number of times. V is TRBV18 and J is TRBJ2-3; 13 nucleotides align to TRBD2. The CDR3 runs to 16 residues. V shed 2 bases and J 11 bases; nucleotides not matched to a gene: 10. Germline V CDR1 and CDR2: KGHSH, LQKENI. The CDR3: CASSPGLAGAGSGQYF. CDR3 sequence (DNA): TGTGCCAGCTCACCAGGACTAGCGGGAGCTGGTTCCGGGCAGTATTTT. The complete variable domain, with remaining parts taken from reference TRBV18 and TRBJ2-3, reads NAGVMQNPRHLVRRRGQEARLRCSPMKGHSHVYWYRQLPEEGLKFMVYLQKENIIDESGMPKERFSAEFPKEGPSILRIQQVVRGDSAAYFCASSPGLAGAGSGQYFGPGTRLTVL.

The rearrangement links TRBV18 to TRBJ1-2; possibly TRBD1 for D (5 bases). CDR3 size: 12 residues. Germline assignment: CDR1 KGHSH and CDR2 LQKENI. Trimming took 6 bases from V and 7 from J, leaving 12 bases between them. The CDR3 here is CASSEGIGGYTF. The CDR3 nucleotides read TGTGCCAGCTCCGAGGGGATCGGTGGCTACACCTTC.

The CDR3 loop is CASSRGTGGNEQFF. The CDR3 DNA reads as TGTGCCAGCAGCCGAGGGACAGGGGGCAATGAGCAGTTCTTC. This rearrangement joins TRBV3-1 to TRBJ2-1; 11 nucleotides agree with TRBD1. CDR1 and CDR2 from the germline V gene are LGHDT and YNNKEL (reference sequence). The CDR3 has 14 amino acids. J gave up 6 bases and V 4 bases, and 2 bases lay outside the gene matches.

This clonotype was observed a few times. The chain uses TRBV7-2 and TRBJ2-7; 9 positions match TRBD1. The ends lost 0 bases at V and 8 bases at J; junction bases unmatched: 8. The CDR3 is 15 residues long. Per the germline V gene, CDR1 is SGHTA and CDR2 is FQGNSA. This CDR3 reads CASSLAQTGGGKQYF. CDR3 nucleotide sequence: TGTGCCAGCAGCTTAGCCCAGACAGGGGGTGGTAAGCAGTACTTC. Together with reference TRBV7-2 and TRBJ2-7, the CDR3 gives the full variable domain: GAGVSQSPSNKVTEKGKDVELRCDPISGHTALYWYRQSLGQGLEFLIYFQGNSAPDKSGLPSDRFSAERTGGSVSTLTIQRTQQEDSAVYLCASSLAQTGGGKQYFGPGTRLTVT.

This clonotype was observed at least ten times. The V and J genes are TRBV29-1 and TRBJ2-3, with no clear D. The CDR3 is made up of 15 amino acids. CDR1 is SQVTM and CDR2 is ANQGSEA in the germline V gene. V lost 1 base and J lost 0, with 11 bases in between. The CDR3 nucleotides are TGCAGCGTTGAAGCGCCCGATAGGAGCACAGATACGCAGTATTTT. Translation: CSVEAPDRSTDTQYF.

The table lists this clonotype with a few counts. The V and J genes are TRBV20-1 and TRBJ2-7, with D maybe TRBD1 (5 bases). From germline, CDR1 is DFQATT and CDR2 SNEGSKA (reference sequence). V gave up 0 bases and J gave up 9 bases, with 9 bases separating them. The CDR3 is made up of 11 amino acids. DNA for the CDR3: TGCAGTGCTAGAGAGGACAAGGGGCAGTACTTC. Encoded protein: CSAREDKGQYF.

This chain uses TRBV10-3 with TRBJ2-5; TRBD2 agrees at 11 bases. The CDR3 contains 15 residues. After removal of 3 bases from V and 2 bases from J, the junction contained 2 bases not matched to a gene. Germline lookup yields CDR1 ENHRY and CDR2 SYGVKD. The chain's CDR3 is CAISDTSGGQETQYF. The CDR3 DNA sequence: TGTGCCATCAGTGATACTAGCGGGGGACAAGAGACCCAGTACTTC.

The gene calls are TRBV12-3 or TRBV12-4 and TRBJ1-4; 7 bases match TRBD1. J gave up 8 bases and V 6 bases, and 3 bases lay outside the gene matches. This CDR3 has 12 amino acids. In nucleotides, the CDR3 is TGTGCCAGCAGACAGGGGATCGAAAAACTGTTTTTT. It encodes CASRQGIEKLFF.

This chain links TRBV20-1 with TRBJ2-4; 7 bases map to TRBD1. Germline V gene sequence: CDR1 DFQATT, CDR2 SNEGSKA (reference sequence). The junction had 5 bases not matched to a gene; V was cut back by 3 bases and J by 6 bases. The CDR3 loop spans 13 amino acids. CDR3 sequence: CSASGTELNIQYF. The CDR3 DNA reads TGCAGTGCTAGCGGGACAGAGTTAAACATTCAGTACTTC.

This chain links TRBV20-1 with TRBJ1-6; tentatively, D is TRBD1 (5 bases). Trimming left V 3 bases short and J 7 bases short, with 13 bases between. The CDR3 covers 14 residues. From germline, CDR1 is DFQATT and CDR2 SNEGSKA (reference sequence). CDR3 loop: CSARTDSFNSPLHF. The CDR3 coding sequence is TGCAGTGCTAGGACCGACAGTTTCAATTCACCCCTCCACTTT.

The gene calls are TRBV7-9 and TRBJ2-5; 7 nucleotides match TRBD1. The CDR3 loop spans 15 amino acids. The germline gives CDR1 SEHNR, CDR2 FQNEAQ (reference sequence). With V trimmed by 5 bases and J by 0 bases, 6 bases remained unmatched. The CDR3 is CASSRTDRYQETQYF. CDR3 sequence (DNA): TGTGCCAGCAGCCGGACGGACAGGTACCAAGAGACCCAGTACTTC.

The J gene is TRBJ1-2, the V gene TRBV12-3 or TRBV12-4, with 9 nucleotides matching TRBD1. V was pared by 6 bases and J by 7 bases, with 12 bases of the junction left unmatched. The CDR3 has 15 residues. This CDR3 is CASRLSNRGLGGYTF. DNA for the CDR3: TGTGCCAGCAGGCTCTCGAACAGGGGGCTCGGTGGCTACACCTTC.

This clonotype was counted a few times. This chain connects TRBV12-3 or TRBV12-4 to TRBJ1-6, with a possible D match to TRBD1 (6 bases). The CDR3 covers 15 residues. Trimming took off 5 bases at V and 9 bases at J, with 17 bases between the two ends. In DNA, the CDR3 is TGTGCCAGCAGTACCTGGAGGGGGTTGGGTTCACCCCTCCACTTT. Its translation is CASSTWRGLGSPLHF.

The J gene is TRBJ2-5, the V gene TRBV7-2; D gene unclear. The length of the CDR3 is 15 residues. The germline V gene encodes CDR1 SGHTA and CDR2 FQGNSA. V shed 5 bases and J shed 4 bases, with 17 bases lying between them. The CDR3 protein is CASSPLGQFTETQYF. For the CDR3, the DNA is TGTGCCAGCAGCCCCCTCGGCCAATTTACAGAGACCCAGTACTTC.

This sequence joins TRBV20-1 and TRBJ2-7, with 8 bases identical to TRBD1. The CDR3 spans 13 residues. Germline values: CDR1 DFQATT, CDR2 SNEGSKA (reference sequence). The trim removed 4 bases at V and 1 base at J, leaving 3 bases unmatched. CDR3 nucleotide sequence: TGCAGTGCTAAGGGACAGGCTTCCTACGAGCAGTACTTC. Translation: CSAKGQASYEQYF.

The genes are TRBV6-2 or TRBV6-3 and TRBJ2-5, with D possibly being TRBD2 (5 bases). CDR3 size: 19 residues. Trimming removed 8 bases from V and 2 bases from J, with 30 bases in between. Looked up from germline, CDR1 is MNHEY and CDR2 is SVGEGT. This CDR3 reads CASAPGRYKSSGVQETQYF. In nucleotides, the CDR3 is TGTGCCAGCGCCCCTGGGCGTTATAAATCAAGCGGTGTGCAAGAGACCCAGTACTTC.

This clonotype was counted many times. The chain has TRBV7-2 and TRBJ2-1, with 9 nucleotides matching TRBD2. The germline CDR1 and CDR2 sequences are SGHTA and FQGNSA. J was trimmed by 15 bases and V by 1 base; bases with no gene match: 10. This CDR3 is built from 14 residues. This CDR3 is CASSLERGGDDGFF. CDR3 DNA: TGTGCCAGCAGCTTAGAACGCGGGGGGGACGACGGGTTCTTC. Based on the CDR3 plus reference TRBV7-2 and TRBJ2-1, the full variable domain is GAGVSQSPSNKVTEKGKDVELRCDPISGHTALYWYRQSLGQGLEFLIYFQGNSAPDKSGLPSDRFSAERTGGSVSTLTIQRTQQEDSAVYLCASSLERGGDDGFFGPGTRLTVL.

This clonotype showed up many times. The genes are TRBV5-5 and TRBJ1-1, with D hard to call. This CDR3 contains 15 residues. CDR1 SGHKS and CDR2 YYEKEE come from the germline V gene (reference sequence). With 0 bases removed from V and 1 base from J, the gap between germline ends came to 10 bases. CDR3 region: CASSLEWLPNTEAFF. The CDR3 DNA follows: TGTGCCAGCAGCTTGGAGTGGTTACCGAACACTGAAGCTTTCTTT.

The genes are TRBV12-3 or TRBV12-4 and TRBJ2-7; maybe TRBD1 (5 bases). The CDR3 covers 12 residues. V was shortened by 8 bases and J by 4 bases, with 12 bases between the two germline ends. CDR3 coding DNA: TGTGCCAGCTCAGGGTCGGTATACGAGCAGTACTTC. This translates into CASSGSVYEQYF.

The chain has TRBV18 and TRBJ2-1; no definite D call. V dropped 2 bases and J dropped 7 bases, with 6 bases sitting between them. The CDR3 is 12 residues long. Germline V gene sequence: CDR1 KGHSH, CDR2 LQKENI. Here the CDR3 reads CASSPMANEQFF. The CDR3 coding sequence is TGTGCCAGCTCACCAATGGCTAATGAGCAGTTCTTC.